Following are 5 T cell receptor beta chains from one sample sequenced in a study of CD8 T cells in ankylosing spondylitis. Via MiXCR, TCRdb re-called the 5' RACE reads, giving one row per CDR3 protein. The table shows 100,000 to 150,000 distinct CDR3 sequences, with roughly a tenth occurring only once. The specimen was blood, either unsorted or a sorted T cell fraction (not recorded which). The origin of the receptors is a male donor with ankylosing spondylitis or in good health (not recorded which).

A few counts support this clonotype. CDR3 coding DNA: TGTGCCAGCAGTTTCGACTGGAAAAATGAGCAGTTCTTC. Protein: CASSFDWKNEQFF. The chain carries TRBV12-3 or TRBV12-4 and TRBJ2-1, with unresolved D. CDR3 length: 13 residues. The V end was cut by 3 bases, the J end by 7 bases, with 10 bases between.

This clonotype was observed many times. As DNA, the CDR3 is TGTGCCAGCAGCTTATTAAAGACCGGGGAGCTGTTTTTT. It codes for CASSLLKTGELFF. The rearrangement joins TRBV7-3 to TRBJ2-2, with D hard to call. The V end was cut by 2 bases, the J end by 5 bases, with 6 bases between. The CDR3 covers 13 residues. In germline, CDR1 is SGHTA, CDR2 FQGTGA.

This clonotype was counted many times. The gene calls are TRBV7-9 and TRBJ2-7; D uncertain. The germline V gene encodes CDR1 SEHNR and CDR2 FQNEAQ (reference sequence). The CDR3 totals 11 residues. V was trimmed by 7 bases and J by 5 bases, leaving 9 bases between them. CDR3 nucleotide sequence: TGTGCCAGCACCTACAACGACGAGCAGTACTTC. It codes for CASTYNDEQYF.

This chain joins TRBV19 and TRBJ1-5; TRBD1 might be the D (5 bases). The ends were cut back, 6 bases at V and 3 bases at J, with 15 bases in the middle. The CDR3 sequence is 15 residues long. In germline, CDR1 is LNHDA, CDR2 SQIVND (reference sequence). The CDR3 sequence is CASRTVGGINQPQHF. The CDR3 DNA is TGTGCCAGTAGAACCGTCGGGGGGATCAATCAGCCCCAGCATTTT.

The chain carries TRBV7-9 and TRBJ2-7; D not resolved. The V end lost 1 base, the J end lost 3 bases, and 13 bases lay between the germline ends. The CDR3 covers 15 residues. From germline, CDR1 is SEHNR and CDR2 FQNEAQ (reference sequence). CDR3 sequence: CASSLGAAVLYEQYF. The CDR3, as DNA: TGTGCCAGCAGCTTAGGCGCAGCCGTACTCTACGAGCAGTACTTC.